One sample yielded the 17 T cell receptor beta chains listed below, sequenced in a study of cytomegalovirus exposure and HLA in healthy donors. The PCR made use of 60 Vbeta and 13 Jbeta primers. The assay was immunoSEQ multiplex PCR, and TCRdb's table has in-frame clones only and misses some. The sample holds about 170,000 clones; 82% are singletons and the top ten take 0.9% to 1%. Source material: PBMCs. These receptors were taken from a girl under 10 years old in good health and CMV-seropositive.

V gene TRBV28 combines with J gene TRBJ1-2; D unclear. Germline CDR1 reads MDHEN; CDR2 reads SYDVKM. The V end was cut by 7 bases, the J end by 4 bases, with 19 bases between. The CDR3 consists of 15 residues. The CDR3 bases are TGTGCCAGCAAATCCGTGAGCGCCAGTATCTATGGCTACACCTTC. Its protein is CASKSVSASIYGYTF.

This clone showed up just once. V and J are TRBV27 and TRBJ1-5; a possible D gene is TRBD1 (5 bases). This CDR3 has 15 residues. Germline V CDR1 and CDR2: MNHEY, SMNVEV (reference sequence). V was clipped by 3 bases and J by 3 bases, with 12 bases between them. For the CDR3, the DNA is TGTGCCAGCAGTTTTGGGACTGGCCCCAATCAGCCCCAGCATTTT. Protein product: CASSFGTGPNQPQHF.

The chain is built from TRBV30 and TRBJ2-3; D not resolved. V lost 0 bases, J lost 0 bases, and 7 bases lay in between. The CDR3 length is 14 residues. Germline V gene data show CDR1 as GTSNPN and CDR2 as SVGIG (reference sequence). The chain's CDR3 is CAWSVATSTDTQYF. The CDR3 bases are TGTGCCTGGAGTGTAGCCACTAGCACAGATACGCAGTATTTT.

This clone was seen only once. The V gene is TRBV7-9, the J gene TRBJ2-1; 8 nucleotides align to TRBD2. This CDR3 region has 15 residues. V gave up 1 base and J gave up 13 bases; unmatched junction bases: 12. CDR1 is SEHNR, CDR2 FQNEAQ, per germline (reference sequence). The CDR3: CASSLGWYQREQQFF. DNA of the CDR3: TGTGCCAGCAGCTTAGGTTGGTACCAGCGGGAGCAACAGTTCTTC.

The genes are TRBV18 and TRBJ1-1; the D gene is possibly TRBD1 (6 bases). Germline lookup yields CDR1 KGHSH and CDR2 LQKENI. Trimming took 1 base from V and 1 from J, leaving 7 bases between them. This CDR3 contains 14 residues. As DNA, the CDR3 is TGTGCCAGCTCACCACAACAGGGGAACACTGAAGCTTTCTTT. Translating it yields CASSPQQGNTEAFF.

The chain's CDR3 is CSVPTVANYGYTF. CDR3 nucleotides: TGCAGCGTCCCGACAGTGGCTAACTATGGCTACACCTTC. V gene TRBV29-1 combines with J gene TRBJ1-2; D might be TRBD1 (5 bases). Germline V gene sequence: CDR1 SQVTM, CDR2 ANQGSEA. V gave up 6 bases and J gave up 0 bases, with 11 bases separating them. This CDR3 spans 13 amino acids.

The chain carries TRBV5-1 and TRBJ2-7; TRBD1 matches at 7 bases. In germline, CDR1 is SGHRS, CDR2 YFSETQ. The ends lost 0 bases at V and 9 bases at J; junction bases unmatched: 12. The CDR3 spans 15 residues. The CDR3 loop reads CASSLGTYFPGGQYF. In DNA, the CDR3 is TGCGCCAGCAGCTTGGGGACATACTTTCCAGGGGGGCAGTACTTC.

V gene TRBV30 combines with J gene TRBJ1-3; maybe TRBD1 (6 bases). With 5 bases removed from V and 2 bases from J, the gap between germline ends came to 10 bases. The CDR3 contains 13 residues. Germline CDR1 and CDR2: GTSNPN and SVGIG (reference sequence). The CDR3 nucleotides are TGTGCCTGGGAAGGGGGGGCTGGAAACACCATATATTTT. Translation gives CAWEGGAGNTIYF.

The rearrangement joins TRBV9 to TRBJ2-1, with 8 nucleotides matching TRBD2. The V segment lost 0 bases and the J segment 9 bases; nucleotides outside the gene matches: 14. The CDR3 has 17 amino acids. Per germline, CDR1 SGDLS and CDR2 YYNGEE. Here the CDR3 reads CASSVARKTGGRGEQFF. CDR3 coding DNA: TGTGCCAGCAGCGTAGCTCGTAAGACGGGAGGGCGCGGTGAGCAGTTCTTC.

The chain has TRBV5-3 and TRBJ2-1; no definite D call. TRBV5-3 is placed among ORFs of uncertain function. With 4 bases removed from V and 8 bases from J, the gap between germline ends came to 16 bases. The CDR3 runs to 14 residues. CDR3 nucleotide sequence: TGTGCCAGAAGCCCACCCCGACTTCGGGATGAGCAGTTCTTC. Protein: CARSPPRLRDEQFF.

This CDR3 reads CASSRLIAGGPVNEQFF. The CDR3 coding sequence is TGCGCCAGCAGCCGTTTAATAGCGGGAGGCCCCGTCAATGAGCAGTTCTTC. The V gene is TRBV4-1, the J gene TRBJ2-1, with 10 bases matching TRBD2. J was trimmed by 6 bases and V by 4 bases; bases with no gene match: 12. The CDR3 covers 17 residues. The germline gives CDR1 MGHRA, CDR2 YSYEKL.

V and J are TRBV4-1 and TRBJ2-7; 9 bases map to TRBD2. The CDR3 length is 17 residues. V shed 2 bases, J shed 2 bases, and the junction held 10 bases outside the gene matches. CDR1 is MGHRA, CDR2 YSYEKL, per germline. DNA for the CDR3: TGCGCCAGCAGCCAAAGACCTACTAGCGGGTGGCCCTACGAGCAGTACTTC. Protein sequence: CASSQRPTSGWPYEQYF.

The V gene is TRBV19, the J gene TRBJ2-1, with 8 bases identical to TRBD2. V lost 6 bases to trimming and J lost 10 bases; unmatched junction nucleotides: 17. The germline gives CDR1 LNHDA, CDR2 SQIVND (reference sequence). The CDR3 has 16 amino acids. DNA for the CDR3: TGTGCCAGTAGCTTAGGGCGGGGGGCCCCTGGAGGGGAGCAGTTCTTC. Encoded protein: CASSLGRGAPGGEQFF.

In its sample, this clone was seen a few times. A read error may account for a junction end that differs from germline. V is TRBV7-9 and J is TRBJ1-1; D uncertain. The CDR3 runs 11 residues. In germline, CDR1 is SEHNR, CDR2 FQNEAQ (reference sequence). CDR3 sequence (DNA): TGTTCCAGCAGCCCCATCATCGAGGCTTTCTTT. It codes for CSSSPIIEAFF. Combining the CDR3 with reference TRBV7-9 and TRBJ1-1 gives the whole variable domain DTGVSQNPRHKITKRGQNVTFRCDPISEHNRLYWYRQTLGQGPEFLTYFQNEAQLEKSRLLSDRFSAERPKGSFSTLEIQRTEQGDSAMYLCSSSPIIEAFFGQGTRLTVV.

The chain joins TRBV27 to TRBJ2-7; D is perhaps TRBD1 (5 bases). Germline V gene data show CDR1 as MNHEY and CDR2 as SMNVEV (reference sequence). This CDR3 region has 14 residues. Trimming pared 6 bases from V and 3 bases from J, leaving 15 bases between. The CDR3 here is CASRETGDGYEQYF. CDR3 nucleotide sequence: TGTGCCAGCAGGGAAACAGGCGACGGCTACGAGCAGTACTTC.

CDR3 in amino acids: CSVLWSGQGTDTQYF. Written as DNA, the CDR3 is TGCAGCGTCCTGTGGTCGGGACAGGGCACAGATACGCAGTATTTT. The rearrangement uses TRBV29-1 and TRBJ2-3; 8 nucleotides line up with TRBD1. J gave up 1 base and V 6 bases, and 9 bases lay outside the gene matches. Germline lookup yields CDR1 SQVTM and CDR2 ANQGSEA. This CDR3 is 15 amino acids long.

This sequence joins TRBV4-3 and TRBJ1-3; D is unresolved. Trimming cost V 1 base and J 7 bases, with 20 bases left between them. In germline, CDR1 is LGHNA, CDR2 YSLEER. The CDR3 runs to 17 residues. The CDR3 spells CASSQVFGRGLRNTIYF. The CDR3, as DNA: TGCGCCAGCAGCCAAGTCTTCGGGCGAGGGCTGAGGAACACCATATATTTT.